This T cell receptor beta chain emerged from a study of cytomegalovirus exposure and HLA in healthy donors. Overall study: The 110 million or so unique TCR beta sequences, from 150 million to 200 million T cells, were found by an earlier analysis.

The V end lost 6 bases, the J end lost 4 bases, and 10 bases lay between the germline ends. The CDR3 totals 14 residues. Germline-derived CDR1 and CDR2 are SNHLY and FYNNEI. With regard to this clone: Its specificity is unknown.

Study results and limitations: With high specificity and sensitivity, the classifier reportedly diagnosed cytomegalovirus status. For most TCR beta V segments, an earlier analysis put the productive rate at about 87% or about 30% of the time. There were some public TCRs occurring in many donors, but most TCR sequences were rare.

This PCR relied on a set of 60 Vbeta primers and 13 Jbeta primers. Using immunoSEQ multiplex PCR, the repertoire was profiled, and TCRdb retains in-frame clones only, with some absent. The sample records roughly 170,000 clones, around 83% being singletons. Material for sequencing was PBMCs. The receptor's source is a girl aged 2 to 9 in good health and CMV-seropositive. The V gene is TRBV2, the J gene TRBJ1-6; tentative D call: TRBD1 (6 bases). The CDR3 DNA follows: TGTGCCAGCAGAGGTCAGGGGTATAATTCACCCCTCCACTTT. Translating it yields CASRGQGYNSPLHF.